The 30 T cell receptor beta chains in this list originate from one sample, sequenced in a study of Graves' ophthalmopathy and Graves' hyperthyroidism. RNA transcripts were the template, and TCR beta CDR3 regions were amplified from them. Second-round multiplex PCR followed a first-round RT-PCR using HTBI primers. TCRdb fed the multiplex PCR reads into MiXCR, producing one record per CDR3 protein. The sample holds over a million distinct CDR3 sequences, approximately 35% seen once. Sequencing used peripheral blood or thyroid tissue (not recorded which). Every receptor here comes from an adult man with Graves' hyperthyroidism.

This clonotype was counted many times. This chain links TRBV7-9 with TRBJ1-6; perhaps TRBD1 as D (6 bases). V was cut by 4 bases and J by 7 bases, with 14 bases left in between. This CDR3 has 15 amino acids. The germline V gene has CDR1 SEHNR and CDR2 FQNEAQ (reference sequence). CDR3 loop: CASSSEGDRNSPLHF. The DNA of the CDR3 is TGTGCCAGCAGCTCCGAGGGGGATAGGAATTCACCCCTCCACTTT.

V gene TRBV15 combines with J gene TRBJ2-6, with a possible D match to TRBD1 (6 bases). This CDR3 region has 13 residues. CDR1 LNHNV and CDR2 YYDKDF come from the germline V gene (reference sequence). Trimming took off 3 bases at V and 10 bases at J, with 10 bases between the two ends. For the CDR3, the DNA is TGTGCCACCAGCAGGGACAGAGCTAACGTCCTGACTTTC. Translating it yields CATSRDRANVLTF.

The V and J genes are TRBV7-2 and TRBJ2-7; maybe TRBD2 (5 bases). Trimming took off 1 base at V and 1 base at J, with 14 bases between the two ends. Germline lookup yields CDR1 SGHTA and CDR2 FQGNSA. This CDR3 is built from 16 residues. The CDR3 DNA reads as TGTGCCAGCAGCTTAGGAGGACTGACACCTTCCTACGAGCAGTACTTC. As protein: CASSLGGLTPSYEQYF.

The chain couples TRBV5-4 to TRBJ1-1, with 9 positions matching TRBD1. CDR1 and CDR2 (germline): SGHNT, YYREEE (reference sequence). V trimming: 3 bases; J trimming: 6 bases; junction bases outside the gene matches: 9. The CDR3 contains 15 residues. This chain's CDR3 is CASSSSRGQGAEAFF. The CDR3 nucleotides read TGTGCCAGCAGCTCGTCGCGGGGACAGGGCGCTGAAGCTTTCTTT.

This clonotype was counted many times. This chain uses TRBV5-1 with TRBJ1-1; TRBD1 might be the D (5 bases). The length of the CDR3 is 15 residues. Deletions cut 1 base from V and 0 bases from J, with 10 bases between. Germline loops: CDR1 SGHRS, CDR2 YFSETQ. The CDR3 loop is CASSLRHRLNTEAFF. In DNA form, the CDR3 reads TGCGCCAGCAGCTTGCGGCACAGGTTGAACACTGAAGCTTTCTTT.

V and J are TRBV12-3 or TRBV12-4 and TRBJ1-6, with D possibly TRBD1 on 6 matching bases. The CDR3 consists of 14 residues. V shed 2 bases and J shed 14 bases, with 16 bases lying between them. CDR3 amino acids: CASSLRDTLPTLHF. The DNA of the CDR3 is TGTGCCAGCAGTTTAAGGGACACCCTGCCGACCCTCCACTTT.

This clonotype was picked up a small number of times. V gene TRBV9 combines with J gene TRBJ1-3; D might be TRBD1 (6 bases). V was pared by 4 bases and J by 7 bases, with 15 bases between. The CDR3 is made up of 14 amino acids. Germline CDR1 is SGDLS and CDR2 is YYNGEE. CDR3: CASSQVGGGNTIYF. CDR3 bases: TGTGCCAGCAGCCAAGTAGGGGGAGGGAACACCATATATTTT.

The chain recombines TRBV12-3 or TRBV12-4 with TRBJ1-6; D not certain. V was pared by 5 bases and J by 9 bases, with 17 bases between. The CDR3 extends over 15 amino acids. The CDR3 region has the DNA TGTGCCAGCAGTAAACTCGGGCCTGCCTCTTCACCCCTCCACTTT. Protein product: CASSKLGPASSPLHF.

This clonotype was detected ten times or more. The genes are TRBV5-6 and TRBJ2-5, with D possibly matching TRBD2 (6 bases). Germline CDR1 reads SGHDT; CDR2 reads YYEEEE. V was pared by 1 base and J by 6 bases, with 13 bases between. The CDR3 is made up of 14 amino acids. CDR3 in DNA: TGTGCCAGCAGCTTGACGACTAGTTTCCAGACCCAGTACTTC. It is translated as CASSLTTSFQTQYF.

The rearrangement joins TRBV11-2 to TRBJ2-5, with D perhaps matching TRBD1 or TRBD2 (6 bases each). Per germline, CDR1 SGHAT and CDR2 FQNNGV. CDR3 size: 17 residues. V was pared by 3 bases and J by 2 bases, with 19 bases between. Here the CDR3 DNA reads TGTGCCAGCAGCTTGGGGGCATGGGGACTCAAACAAGAGACCCAGTACTTC. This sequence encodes CASSLGAWGLKQETQYF.

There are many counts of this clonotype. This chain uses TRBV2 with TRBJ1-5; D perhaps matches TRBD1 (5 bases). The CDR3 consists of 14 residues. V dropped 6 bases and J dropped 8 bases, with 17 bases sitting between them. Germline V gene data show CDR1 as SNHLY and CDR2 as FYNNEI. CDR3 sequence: CASSPNGGKEPQHF. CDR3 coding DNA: TGTGCCAGCAGCCCTAACGGGGGGAAAGAGCCCCAGCATTTT.

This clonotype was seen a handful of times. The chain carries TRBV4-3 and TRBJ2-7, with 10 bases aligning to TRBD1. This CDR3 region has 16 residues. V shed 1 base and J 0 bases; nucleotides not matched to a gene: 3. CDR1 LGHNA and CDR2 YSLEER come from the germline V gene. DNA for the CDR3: TGCGCCAGCAGCCAAGGGACAGGGGGGAGCTCCTACGAGCAGTACTTC. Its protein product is CASSQGTGGSSYEQYF.

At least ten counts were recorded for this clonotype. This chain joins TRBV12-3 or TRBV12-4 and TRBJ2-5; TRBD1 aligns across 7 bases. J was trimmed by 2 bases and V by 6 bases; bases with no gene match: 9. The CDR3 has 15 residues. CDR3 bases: TGTGCCAGCAGACCACAGGGGACAACACAAGAGACCCAGTACTTC. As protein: CASRPQGTTQETQYF.

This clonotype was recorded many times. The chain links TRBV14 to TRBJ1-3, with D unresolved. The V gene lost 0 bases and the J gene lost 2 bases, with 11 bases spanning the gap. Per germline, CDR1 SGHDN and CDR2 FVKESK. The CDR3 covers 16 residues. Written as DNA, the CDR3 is TGTGCCAGCAGCCAAGAATTGCGGACTACTGGAAACACCATATATTTT. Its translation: CASSQELRTTGNTIYF.

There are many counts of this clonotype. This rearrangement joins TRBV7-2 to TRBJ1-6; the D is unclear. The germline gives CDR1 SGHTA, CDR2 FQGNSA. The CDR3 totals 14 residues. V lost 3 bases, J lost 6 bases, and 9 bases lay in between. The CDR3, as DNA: TGTGCCAGCAGCTTGCTTCAGAGTAATTCACCCCTCCACTTT. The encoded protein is CASSLLQSNSPLHF.

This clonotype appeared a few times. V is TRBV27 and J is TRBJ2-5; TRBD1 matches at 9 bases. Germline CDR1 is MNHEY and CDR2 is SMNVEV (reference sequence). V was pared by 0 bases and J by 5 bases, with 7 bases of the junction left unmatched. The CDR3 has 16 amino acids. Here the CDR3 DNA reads TGTGCCAGCAGTTTATCGGGACAGGGTTCTTGGGAGACCCAGTACTTC. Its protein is CASSLSGQGSWETQYF.

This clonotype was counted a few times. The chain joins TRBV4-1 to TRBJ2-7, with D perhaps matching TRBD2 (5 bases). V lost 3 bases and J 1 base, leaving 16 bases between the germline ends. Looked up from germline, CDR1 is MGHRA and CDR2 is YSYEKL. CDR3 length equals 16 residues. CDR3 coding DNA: TGCGCCAGCAGCCATAGCGCCTCAGGAACTTCCTACGAGCAGTACTTC. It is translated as CASSHSASGTSYEQYF.

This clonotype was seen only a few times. CDR3 nucleotide sequence: TGTGCCAGCAGTTACTCAGGGGGATACGGCAATCAGCCCCAGCATTTT. Translation: CASSYSGGYGNQPQHF. This rearrangement joins TRBV6-2 or TRBV6-3 to TRBJ1-5; weak D call: TRBD1 (6 bases). The CDR3 extends over 16 amino acids. V shed 0 bases and J shed 2 bases, with 11 bases lying between them. CDR1 and CDR2 from the germline V gene are MNHEY and SVGEGT.

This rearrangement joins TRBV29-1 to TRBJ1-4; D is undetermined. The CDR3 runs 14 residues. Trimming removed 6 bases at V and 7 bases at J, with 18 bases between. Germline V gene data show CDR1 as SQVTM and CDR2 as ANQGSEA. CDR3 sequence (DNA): TGCAGCGTCCCATTCGAGGGTGAGAGTGAAAAACTGTTTTTT. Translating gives CSVPFEGESEKLFF.

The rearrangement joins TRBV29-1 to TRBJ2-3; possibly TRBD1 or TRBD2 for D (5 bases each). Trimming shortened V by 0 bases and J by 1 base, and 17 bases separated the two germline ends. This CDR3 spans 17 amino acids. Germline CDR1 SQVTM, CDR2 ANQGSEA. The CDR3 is CSVEDPRGRGGTDTQYF. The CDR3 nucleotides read TGCAGCGTTGAAGATCCCCGCGGTAGAGGGGGCACAGATACGCAGTATTTT.

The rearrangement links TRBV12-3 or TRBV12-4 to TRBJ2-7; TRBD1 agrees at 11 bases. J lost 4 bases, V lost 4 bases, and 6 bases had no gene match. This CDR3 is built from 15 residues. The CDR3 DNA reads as TGTGCCAGCAGTTGGGGGACAGGGGGTGTATACGAGCAGTACTTC. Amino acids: CASSWGTGGVYEQYF.

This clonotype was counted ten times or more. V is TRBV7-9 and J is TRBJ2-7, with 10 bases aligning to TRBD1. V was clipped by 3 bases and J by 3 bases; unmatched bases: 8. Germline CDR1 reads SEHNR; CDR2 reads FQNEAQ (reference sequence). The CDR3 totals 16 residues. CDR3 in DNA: TGTGCCAGCAGCTTGCTGGACAGGGGGGATTGCTACGAGCAGTACTTC. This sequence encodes CASSLLDRGDCYEQYF. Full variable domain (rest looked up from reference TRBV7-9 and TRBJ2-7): DTGVSQNPRHKITKRGQNVTFRCDPISEHNRLYWYRQTLGQGPEFLTYFQNEAQLEKSRLLSDRFSAERPKGSFSTLEIQRTEQGDSAMYLCASSLLDRGDCYEQYFGPGTRLTVT.

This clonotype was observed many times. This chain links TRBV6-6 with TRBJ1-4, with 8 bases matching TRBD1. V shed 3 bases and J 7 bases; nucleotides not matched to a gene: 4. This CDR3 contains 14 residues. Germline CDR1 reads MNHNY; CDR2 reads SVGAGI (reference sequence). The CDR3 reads CASSYDRGGEKLFF. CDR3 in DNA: TGTGCCAGCAGTTATGACAGGGGAGGTGAAAAACTGTTTTTT.

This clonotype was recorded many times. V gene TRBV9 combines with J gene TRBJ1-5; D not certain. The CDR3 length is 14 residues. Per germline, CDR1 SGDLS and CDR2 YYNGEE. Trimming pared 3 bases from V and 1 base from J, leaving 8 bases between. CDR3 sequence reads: CASSAPESNQPQHF. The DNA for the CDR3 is TGTGCCAGCAGCGCACCAGAGAGCAATCAGCCCCAGCATTTT.

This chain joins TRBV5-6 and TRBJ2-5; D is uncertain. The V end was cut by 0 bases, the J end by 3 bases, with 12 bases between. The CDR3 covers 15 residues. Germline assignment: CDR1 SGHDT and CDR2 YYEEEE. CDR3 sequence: CASSLVGRYKETQYF. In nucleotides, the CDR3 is TGTGCCAGCAGCTTGGTGGGCAGGTATAAAGAGACCCAGTACTTC.

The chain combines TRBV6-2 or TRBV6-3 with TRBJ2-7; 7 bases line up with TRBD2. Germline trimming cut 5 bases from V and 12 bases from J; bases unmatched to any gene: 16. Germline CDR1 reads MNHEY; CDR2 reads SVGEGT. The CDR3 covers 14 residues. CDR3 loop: CASSPSGAGLRRYF. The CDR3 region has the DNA TGTGCCAGCAGTCCTAGCGGTGCGGGGCTACGTAGGTACTTC.

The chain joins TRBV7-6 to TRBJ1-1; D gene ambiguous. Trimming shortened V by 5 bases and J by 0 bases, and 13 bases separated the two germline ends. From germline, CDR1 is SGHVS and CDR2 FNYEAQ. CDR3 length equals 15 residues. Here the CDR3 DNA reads TGTGCCAGCAGCCCACGACCGGGGATGAACACTGAAGCTTTCTTT. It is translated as CASSPRPGMNTEAFF.

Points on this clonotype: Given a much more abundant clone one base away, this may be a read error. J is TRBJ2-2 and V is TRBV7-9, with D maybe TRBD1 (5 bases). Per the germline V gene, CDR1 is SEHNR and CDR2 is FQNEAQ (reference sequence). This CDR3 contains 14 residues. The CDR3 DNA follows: TGTGCCAGCGGCTTAGGACAACTCACCGGGGAGCTGTTTTTT. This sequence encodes CASGLGQLTGELFF. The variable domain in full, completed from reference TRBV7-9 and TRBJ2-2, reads DTGVSQNPRHKITKRGQNVTFRCDPISEHNRLYWYRQTLGQGPEFLTYFQNEAQLEKSRLLSDRFSAERPKGSFSTLEIQRTEQGDSAMYLCASGLGQLTGELFFGEGSRLTVL.

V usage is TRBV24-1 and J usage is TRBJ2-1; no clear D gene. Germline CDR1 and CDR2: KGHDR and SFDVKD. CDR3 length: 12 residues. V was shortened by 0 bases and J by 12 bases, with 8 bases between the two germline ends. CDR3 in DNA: TGTGCCACCAGTGATTTGTATAGCTGGCAGTTCTTC. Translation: CATSDLYSWQFF.

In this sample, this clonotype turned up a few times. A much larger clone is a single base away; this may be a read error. Here the CDR3 reads CASSSYSQETQYF. The CDR3, as DNA: TGTGCCAGCAGCTCATACAGCCAAGAGACCCAGTACTTC. The genes are TRBV7-8 and TRBJ2-5; D gene unclear. Per germline, CDR1 SGHVS and CDR2 FQNEAQ. The CDR3 has 13 residues. V lost 4 bases, J lost 1 base, and 7 bases lay in between. The full variable domain, with the rest looked up from reference TRBV7-8 and TRBJ2-5, is GAGVSQSPRYKVAKRGQDVALRCDPISGHVSLFWYQQALGQGPEFLTYFQNEAQLDKSGLPSDRFFAERPEGSVSTLKIQRTQQEDSAVYLCASSSYSQETQYFGPGTRLLVL.